A single sample is the source of the 8 T cell receptor beta chains below, sequenced in a study of neurological immune-mediated disorders. MiXCR was run by TCRdb on the 5' RACE reads, yielding one entry per CDR3 protein. The sample consists of tens of thousands of distinct CDR3 sequences, roughly 3.6% of them appearing once. Sequenced input: PBMCs. The origin of the receptors is a man aged 25 to 40 with multiple sclerosis.

This clonotype appeared many times. The chain joins TRBV24-1 to TRBJ2-1; D is ambiguous. Looked up from germline, CDR1 is KGHDR and CDR2 is SFDVKD. The CDR3 length is 13 residues. The germline V and J ends were trimmed by 4 bases and 8 bases, with 11 bases remaining between them. CDR3 protein: CATSDNRGDEQFF. CDR3 DNA: TGTGCCACCAGTGACAACCGAGGAGATGAGCAGTTCTTC.

The sample holds many counts of this clonotype. V gene TRBV10-3 combines with J gene TRBJ2-7; 11 nucleotides agree with TRBD1. Germline V lookup: CDR1 ENHRY, CDR2 SYGVKD. V gave up 3 bases and J gave up 3 bases; unmatched junction bases: 4. The CDR3 sequence is 15 residues long. CDR3 DNA: TGTGCCATCAGTGACTCCGGGACAGGGGGCTACGAGCAGTACTTC. The encoded protein is CAISDSGTGGYEQYF.

The sample holds many counts of this clonotype. This chain uses TRBV4-3 with TRBJ1-6; no clear D. The CDR3 sequence is 15 residues long. Germline V CDR1 and CDR2: LGHNA, YSLEER. The ends were cut back, 0 bases at V and 8 bases at J, with 11 bases in the middle. The CDR3 bases are TGCGCCAGCAGCCAAGATCGGGATCAGGATTCACCCCTCCACTTT. Its translation: CASSQDRDQDSPLHF.

This clonotype was counted ten times or more. The chain links TRBV12-3 or TRBV12-4 to TRBJ2-5, with D perhaps given as TRBD1 or TRBD2 (5 bases each). V shed 8 bases and J shed 4 bases, with 11 bases lying between them. The CDR3 covers 12 residues. CDR3 sequence reads: CASHRGVETQYF. CDR3 DNA sequence: TGTGCCAGCCACAGAGGGGTAGAGACCCAGTACTTC.

This clonotype appeared many times. This chain links TRBV27 with TRBJ2-7; TRBD2 agrees at 9 bases. The germline V gene has CDR1 MNHEY and CDR2 SMNVEV (reference sequence). J lost 6 bases, V lost 4 bases, and 4 bases had no gene match. The CDR3 has 13 residues. The CDR3 loop reads CASSSLAGPEQYF. CDR3 sequence (DNA): TGTGCCAGCAGTTCTCTAGCGGGGCCCGAGCAGTACTTC.

Many counts were recorded for this clonotype. J is TRBJ2-3 and V is TRBV10-3; 9 bases map to TRBD1. The CDR3 covers 15 residues. CDR1 is ENHRY and CDR2 is SYGVKD in the germline V gene. The V and J ends lost 3 bases and 4 bases, in that order; junction bases with no gene match: 5. CDR3 DNA: TGTGCCATCAGTGACAGGACAGGGGCGGCAGATACGCAGTATTTT. This sequence encodes CAISDRTGAADTQYF.

This clonotype was observed at least ten times. J is TRBJ2-7 and V is TRBV20-1; the match to TRBD1 covers 7 bases. The V segment lost 5 bases and the J segment 1 base; nucleotides outside the gene matches: 11. Germline V lookup: CDR1 DFQATT, CDR2 SNEGSKA (reference sequence). This CDR3 is 15 amino acids long. Here the CDR3 reads CSASHPGQPSYEQYF. CDR3 coding DNA: TGCAGTGCTTCCCATCCGGGACAGCCTTCCTACGAGCAGTACTTC.

This clonotype has a count of ten or more. The chain uses TRBV5-1 and TRBJ2-7; D unclear. Germline values: CDR1 SGHRS, CDR2 YFSETQ. CDR3 size: 14 residues. V lost 1 base to trimming and J lost 6 bases, with 14 bases between them. CDR3 protein: CASSLFRPLLEQYF. The CDR3 coding sequence is TGCGCCAGCAGCTTGTTTCGACCTCTGCTCGAGCAGTACTTC.